These 14 T cell receptor beta chains share one sample of origin, sequenced in a study of identical twins. TCRdb processed the 5' RACE reads anew with MiXCR; each CDR3 protein has one entry. The table has some 560,000 distinct CDR3 sequences, 9.6% seen once; the top ten hold 2.5% to 3%. This sample also appeared in a second study, on yellow fever vaccine responses in identical twins.

The sample comprised PBMCs. These receptors were obtained from a woman aged 18-35 years in good health.

This clonotype was observed many times. The V call is TRBV7-9, the J call TRBJ2-1; D remains unclear. CDR3 length: 13 amino acids. Trimming pared 1 base from V and 8 bases from J, leaving 9 bases between. Germline V gene lookup returns CDR1 SEHNR and CDR2 FQNEAQ (reference sequence). In DNA form, the CDR3 reads TGTGCCAGCAGCTTAGATCGAGGAGATGAGCAGTTCTTC. Amino acids: CASSLDRGDEQFF. Combining the CDR3 with reference TRBV7-9 and TRBJ2-1 gives the whole variable domain DTGVSQNPRHKITKRGQNVTFRCDPISEHNRLYWYRQTLGQGPEFLTYFQNEAQLEKSRLLSDRFSAERPKGSFSTLEIQRTEQGDSAMYLCASSLDRGDEQFFGPGTRLTVL.

This clonotype was picked up a small number of times. The chain links TRBV7-9 to TRBJ2-7, with a weak D call TRBD2 (6 bases). Trimming removed 6 bases from V and 2 bases from J, with 17 bases in between. The CDR3 totals 15 residues. CDR1 is SEHNR, CDR2 FQNEAQ, per germline (reference sequence). This chain's CDR3 is CASSSTGTLAYEQYF. The CDR3 nucleotides read TGTGCCAGCAGTTCCACCGGGACTTTGGCCTACGAGCAGTACTTC.

This clonotype was seen a handful of times. The gene calls are TRBV6-4 and TRBJ2-1; D ambiguous. Trimming shortened V by 3 bases and J by 0 bases, and 9 bases separated the two germline ends. The CDR3 sequence is 15 residues long. CDR1 and CDR2 (germline): MRHNA, SNTAGT. This chain's CDR3 is CASSEEWSSYNEQFF. CDR3 sequence (DNA): TGTGCCAGCAGTGAGGAGTGGAGCTCCTACAATGAGCAGTTCTTC.

The CDR3 region is CASSFGLAGRSSYNEQFF. In nucleotides, the CDR3 is TGTGCCAGCAGCTTCGGACTAGCGGGGAGAAGCTCCTACAATGAGCAGTTCTTC. The J gene is TRBJ2-1, the V gene TRBV5-4; TRBD2 matches at 12 bases. The germline V gene encodes CDR1 SGHNT and CDR2 YYREEE (reference sequence). Trimming took 2 bases from V and 0 from J; bases not matched to a gene: 6. CDR3 size: 18 residues.

This clonotype was seen ten or more times. The chain links TRBV6-2 or TRBV6-3 to TRBJ2-3; perhaps TRBD1 as D (5 bases). The germline gives CDR1 MNHEY, CDR2 SVGEGT. CDR3 size: 13 residues. V was cut by 11 bases and J by 9 bases, with 21 bases left in between. The CDR3 DNA reads TGTGCCGGACACGGGTCAGGACAAGGCACGCAGTATTTT. Amino acid sequence: CAGHGSGQGTQYF.

The gene calls are TRBV4-3 and TRBJ2-7, with 7 nucleotides matching TRBD1. Germline assignment: CDR1 LGHNA and CDR2 YSLEER. CDR3 size: 16 residues. The trim removed 0 bases at V and 2 bases at J, leaving 7 bases unmatched. The CDR3 is CASSQDVGGRAYEQYF. CDR3 bases: TGCGCCAGCAGCCAAGATGTAGGGGGCAGAGCCTACGAGCAGTACTTC.

This clonotype was observed many times. The chain links TRBV5-1 to TRBJ2-3; 14 positions match TRBD2. V trimming: 2 bases; J trimming: 0 bases; junction bases outside the gene matches: 14. Germline assignment: CDR1 SGHRS and CDR2 YFSETQ. The CDR3 extends over 21 amino acids. The CDR3 nucleotides read TGCGCCAGCAGCTTCGAACCACCGGGACTAGCGGGGGTTAGGAGCACAGATACGCAGTATTTT. Its translation is CASSFEPPGLAGVRSTDTQYF.

V is TRBV29-1 and J is TRBJ1-1; D perhaps matches TRBD1 (6 bases). Trimming left V 4 bases short and J 0 bases short, with 9 bases between. The CDR3 consists of 13 residues. Germline V lookup: CDR1 SQVTM, CDR2 ANQGSEA. The CDR3 spells CSVGGQVNTEAFF. DNA of the CDR3: TGCAGCGTTGGGGGACAAGTGAACACTGAAGCTTTCTTT. The complete variable domain, with remaining parts taken from reference TRBV29-1 and TRBJ1-1, reads SAVISQKPSRDICQRGTSLTIQCQVDSQVTMMFWYRQQPGQSLTLIATANQGSEATYESGFVIDKFPISRPNLTFSTLTVSNMSPEDSSIYLCSVGGQVNTEAFFGQGTRLTVV.

This clonotype occurred many times. V and J are TRBV15 and TRBJ2-1, with 7 bases identical to TRBD1. Germline V gives CDR1 LNHNV, CDR2 YYDKDF (reference sequence). V dropped 5 bases and J dropped 7; count of bases not matched to a gene: 11. The CDR3 is 15 residues long. CDR3 in amino acids: CATSSRQGAQNEQFF. CDR3 in DNA: TGTGCCACCAGCTCTCGACAGGGAGCCCAGAATGAGCAGTTCTTC. Based on the CDR3 plus reference TRBV15 and TRBJ2-1, the full variable domain is DAMVIQNPRYQVTQFGKPVTLSCSQTLNHNVMYWYQQKSSQAPKLLFHYYDKDFNNEADTPDNFQSRRPNTSFCFLDIRSPGLGDTAMYLCATSSRQGAQNEQFFGPGTRLTVL.

The sample holds many counts of this clonotype. V usage is TRBV7-9 and J usage is TRBJ2-7; no clear D gene. Germline V gene sequence: CDR1 SEHNR, CDR2 FQNEAQ (reference sequence). The V gene lost 3 bases and the J gene lost 0 bases, with 15 bases spanning the gap. This CDR3 region has 16 residues. The CDR3 here is CASSFHTGLPSYEQYF. Here the CDR3 DNA reads TGTGCCAGCAGCTTTCATACCGGGCTTCCCTCCTACGAGCAGTACTTC.

This clonotype occurred many times. The CDR3 loop is CASPGTSGREGPYNEQFF. The DNA of the CDR3 is TGTGCCAGCCCCGGGACTAGCGGGAGGGAGGGCCCCTACAATGAGCAGTTCTTC. The chain joins TRBV21-1 to TRBJ2-1; the D call of TRBD2 is as the table states it, not checked on the DNA. TRBV21-1 is tagged as a pseudogene. The CDR3 is 18 residues long.

J is TRBJ2-5 and V is TRBV3-1; TRBD2 matches at 8 bases. The V segment lost 4 bases and the J segment 5 bases; nucleotides outside the gene matches: 6. The CDR3 is made up of 14 amino acids. From germline, CDR1 is LGHDT and CDR2 YNNKEL (reference sequence). CDR3: CASSPGGDGETQYF. The CDR3 bases are TGTGCCAGCAGCCCCGGGGGGGACGGGGAGACCCAGTACTTC.

This clonotype occurred a few times. The chain combines TRBV6-1 with TRBJ2-1, with 10 bases that match TRBD1. Germline lookup yields CDR1 MNHNS and CDR2 SASEGT. V was clipped by 5 bases and J by 8 bases; unmatched bases: 6. The CDR3 sequence is 14 residues long. The CDR3 protein is CASSPEGTGDEQFF. CDR3 coding DNA: TGTGCCAGCAGTCCCGAAGGGACAGGGGATGAGCAGTTCTTC.

This clonotype has more than one count but fewer than ten. This chain joins TRBV4-3 and TRBJ1-2; D uncertain. The germline gives CDR1 LGHNA, CDR2 YSLEER. Deletions cut 0 bases from V and 2 bases from J, with 7 bases between. The length of the CDR3 is 14 residues. The CDR3 region is CASSQDPSNYGYTF. CDR3 coding DNA: TGCGCCAGCAGCCAAGATCCGTCCAACTATGGCTACACCTTC.